This entry describes one TCR beta chain. What it recognizes is unknown. The data originate from a study of radiotherapy plus CTLA-4 blockade in lung cancer. Background on the study: With over 25% of patients having disease control, objective responses were seen in roughly 18%. Notes on the study in general: Reports identified early blood T cell clone dynamics, with interferon-beta, as the best response predictor. Subsequent to radiotherapy plus ipilimumab, tumor-derived TCR clones underwent expansion in blood.

Only in-frame clones appear in the TCRdb table, and some are missing; sequencing was by immunoSEQ multiplex PCR. The data show some 49,000 clones, more than 75% seen once. Patients in the study, people with chemo-refractory metastatic non-small-cell lung cancer, received focal radiation plus ipilimumab CTLA-4 blockade. This specimen consisted of peripheral blood, obtained from a patient treated with radiotherapy plus ipilimumab. The receptor comes from a human donor with non-small cell lung cancer whose response to radiotherapy plus ipilimumab could not be evaluated.

CDR3 sequence reads: CAIVGGHWEQYF. The CDR3, as DNA: TGTGCCATCGTCGGGGGGCATTGGGAGCAGTACTTC. This chain joins TRBV6-7 and TRBJ2-7; TRBD2 might be the D (7 bases). TRBV6-7 qualifies as an ORF whose function is uncertain. Between the trimmed V and J ends, which lost 10 bases and 7 bases, there was a span of 17 bases. There are 12 residues in the CDR3.